These T cell receptor beta chains were read from a single sample in a study of response to subunit inactivated influenza vaccine. TCRdb reprocessed the RT-PCR reads via MiXCR and lists one record per CDR3 protein. The sample holds just over 300,000 distinct CDR3 sequences, 20% to 25% seen once. Sequencing was performed on PBMCs from blood, taken approximately 22 months after vaccination. The source of these receptors is a man in his fifties or sixties who received an inactivated influenza vaccine. The CDR3 runs from the conserved cysteine through the conserved F or W. The order of the fields is D gene, J gene, clone size, V gene, CDR3 protein, CDR3 DNA. D genes are given only for firm matches. Where a row states a size, it is once, few, many or the class of an expanded clone; other rows omit it.

TRBD1 | TRBJ2-7 | few | TRBV5-5 | CASSLGGQPSYEQYF | TGTGCCAGCAGCTTGGGGGGACAGCCATCCTACGAGCAGTACTTC
NA | TRBJ1-2 | NA | TRBV12-3/TRBV12-4 | CASSLGMGGNYGYTF | TGTGCCAGCAGTTTAGGGATGGGAGGTAACTATGGCTACACCTTC
NA | TRBJ2-7 | NA | TRBV6-5 | CASSYSKQNSYEQYF | TGTGCCAGCAGTTACTCGAAGCAGAACTCCTACGAGCAGTACTTC
NA | TRBJ1-6 | NA | TRBV11-2 | CASSLTAYNSPLHF | TGTGCCAGCAGCTTAACAGCTTATAATTCACCCCTCCACTTT
NA | TRBJ1-5 | NA | TRBV10-3 | CATRDGDQPQHF | TGTGCCACTAGGGACGGGGATCAGCCCCAGCATTTT
TRBD1 | TRBJ1-5 | few | TRBV7-2 | CASSENRGGNQPQHF | TGTGCCAGCAGCGAAAACAGGGGTGGCAATCAGCCCCAGCATTTT
NA | TRBJ1-2 | few | TRBV3-1 | CASSQERNYGYTF | TGTGCCAGCAGCCAAGAGAGAAACTATGGCTACACCTTC
NA | TRBJ2-2 | NA | TRBV7-2 | CASRVPGLNTGELFF | TGTGCCAGCAGAGTGCCGGGACTTAACACCGGGGAGCTGTTTTTT
NA | TRBJ1-1 | few | TRBV7-6 | CASSFLDGNTEAFF | TGTGCCAGCAGCTTCTTAGACGGGAACACTGAAGCTTTCTTT
NA | TRBJ2-3 | few | TRBV29-1 | CSVVVGTDTQYF | TGCAGCGTTGTGGTGGGCACAGATACGCAGTATTTT
NA | TRBJ2-2 | NA | TRBV6-5 | CASSYWENTGELFF | TGTGCCAGCAGTTACTGGGAAAACACCGGGGAGCTGTTTTTT
TRBD1 | TRBJ1-5 | many | TRBV4-1 | CASSQDKGAGQPQHF | TGCGCCAGCAGCCAAGATAAGGGGGCAGGTCAGCCCCAGCATTTT
TRBD1 | TRBJ1-2 | NA | TRBV3-1 | CASSPPGQAYGYTF | TGTGCCAGCAGCCCCCCGGGACAGGCCTATGGCTACACCTTC
NA | TRBJ1-2 | NA | TRBV5-1 | CASSLDRSGVENYGYTF | TGCGCCAGCAGCTTGGACCGCTCAGGGGTAGAAAACTATGGCTACACCTTC
TRBD1 | TRBJ2-1 | few | TRBV7-2 | CASSFQTGLSNEQFF | TGTGCCAGCAGCTTTCAGACAGGGTTATCCAATGAGCAGTTCTTC
TRBD1 | TRBJ2-3 | NA | TRBV6-2/TRBV6-3 | CASSATGGIADTQYF | TGTGCCAGCAGTGCGACAGGGGGAATTGCAGATACGCAGTATTTT
TRBD2 | TRBJ2-2 | once | TRBV10-3 | CAISATSDPGELFF | TGTGCCATCAGTGCAACTAGCGACCCCGGGGAGCTGTTTTTT
NA | TRBJ1-5 | few | TRBV20-1 | CSARVGTNQPQHF | TGCAGTGCTAGAGTAGGGACCAATCAGCCCCAGCATTTT
TRBD1 | TRBJ1-5 | few | TRBV4-1 | CASSHPEGTGRSNQPQHF | TGCGCCAGCAGCCACCCAGAAGGGACAGGAAGAAGCAATCAGCCCCAGCATTTT
TRBD1 | TRBJ2-4 | NA | TRBV12-3/TRBV12-4 | CASSSTGVRNSQYF | TGTGCCAGCAGCTCAACAGGGGTCAGAAACAGTCAGTACTTC
NA | TRBJ1-1 | few | TRBV14 | CASSQFSLRNTEAFF | TGTGCCAGCAGCCAATTTAGTTTGAGGAACACTGAAGCTTTCTTT
NA | TRBJ2-1 | few | TRBV4-1 | CASSQEGRFEQFF | TGCGCCAGCAGCCAAGAAGGGAGGTTTGAGCAGTTCTTC
NA | TRBJ1-4 | few | TRBV27 | CASSLTAANEKLFF | TGTGCCAGCAGTCTGACGGCAGCTAATGAAAAACTGTTTTTT
TRBD1 | TRBJ1-3 | NA | TRBV5-1 | CASSQGQHSGNTIYF | TGCGCCAGCAGCCAGGGACAGCACTCTGGAAACACCATATATTTT
NA | TRBJ2-3 | few | TRBV2 | CASSENVDTQYF | TGTGCCAGCAGTGAAAACGTAGATACGCAGTATTTT
TRBD2 | TRBJ2-1 | NA | TRBV6-2/TRBV6-3 | CASTSGGKGEQFF | TGTGCCAGCACCTCGGGGGGGAAGGGTGAGCAGTTCTTC
NA | TRBJ1-4 | few | TRBV4-2 | CASSQQYPARGNEKLFF | TGTGCCAGCAGCCAACAATACCCCGCGAGGGGTAATGAAAAACTGTTTTTT
NA | TRBJ1-1 | NA | TRBV12-3/TRBV12-4 | CASNLRGRNTEAFF | TGTGCCAGCAATCTACGGGGACGGAACACTGAAGCTTTCTTT
NA | TRBJ1-5 | few | TRBV12-3/TRBV12-4 | CASSLTGPGGWSNQPQHF | TGTGCCAGCAGCCTTACGGGGCCGGGGGGCTGGAGCAATCAGCCCCAGCATTTT
NA | TRBJ2-2 | NA | TRBV5-6 | CASSLLAGELFF | TGTGCCAGCAGCTTGCTAGCCGGGGAGCTGTTTTTT
TRBD1 | TRBJ1-5 | many | TRBV6-1 | CASSRSGTGLSGPQHF | TGTGCCAGCAGCCGATCCGGGACAGGCCTCTCTGGGCCCCAGCATTTT
NA | TRBJ1-1 | NA | TRBV28 | CASRRGGGLAFF | TGTGCCAGCAGAAGGGGTGGCGGCTTAGCTTTCTTT
NA | TRBJ1-6 | NA | TRBV12-3/TRBV12-4 | CASSRGAGSPLHF | TGTGCCAGCAGCCGGGGGGCCGGTTCACCCCTCCACTTT
NA | TRBJ2-1 | few | TRBV9 | CASSLRDNEQFF | TGTGCCAGCAGCTTACGGGACAATGAGCAGTTCTTC
NA | TRBJ2-7 | few | TRBV20-1 | CSATGLRGYEQYF | TGCAGTGCTACAGGACTCCGGGGATACGAGCAGTACTTC
TRBD1 | TRBJ1-1 | NA | TRBV7-9 | CASSPRWDRTLNTEAFF | TGTGCCAGCAGCCCACGTTGGGACAGGACCCTTAACACTGAAGCTTTCTTT
NA | TRBJ2-7 | NA | TRBV14 | CASSPKSGKAYF | TGTGCCAGCAGCCCTAAGTCAGGAAAGGCGTACTTC
TRBD2 | TRBJ2-1 | NA | TRBV14 | CASSPSGNYNEQFF | TGTGCCAGCAGCCCGAGCGGGAACTACAATGAGCAGTTCTTC
NA | TRBJ2-1 | few | TRBV7-6 | CASSFDLAVYNEQFF | TGTGCCAGCAGCTTCGACCTAGCAGTCTACAATGAGCAGTTCTTC
TRBD1 | TRBJ1-2 | few | TRBV12-3/TRBV12-4 | CASSLAGTGFSMGGYTF | TGTGCCAGCAGTTTAGCCGGGACAGGGTTTTCGATGGGTGGCTACACCTTC
NA | TRBJ2-2 | NA | TRBV19 | CASSTAGYRTGELFF | TGTGCCAGTAGTACGGCCGGGTACAGGACCGGGGAGCTGTTTTTT
NA | TRBJ2-1 | NA | TRBV29-1 | CSVERAGSNEQFF | TGCAGCGTTGAAAGGGCGGGAAGCAATGAGCAGTTCTTC
NA | TRBJ1-3 | few | TRBV4-1 | CASSLDSGPGNTIYF | TGCGCCAGCAGCCTCGACAGCGGTCCTGGAAACACCATATATTTT
NA | TRBJ2-5 | NA | TRBV7-6 | CASSSSKTQYF | TGTGCCAGCAGCTCCAGTAAGACCCAGTACTTC
NA | TRBJ2-2 | few | TRBV20-1 | CSAREAGKAGELFF | TGCAGTGCTAGAGAGGCAGGGAAGGCCGGGGAGCTGTTTTTT